The entry below gives a single T cell receptor beta chain sequence along with its context. Treatment defined: oral pan-JAK inhibitor, 5-10 mg twice daily. CDR3 size: 15 residues. Germline V CDR1 and CDR2: LNHNV, YYDKDF (reference sequence). V was trimmed by 4 bases and J by 4 bases, leaving 16 bases between them. The sample belongs to a study of CD8+ T cells in alopecia areata. The authors extracted RNA and reverse transcribed it into cDNA as the sequencing template. This table comes from immunoSEQ multiplex PCR, and its TCRdb copy is limited to in-frame clones, with some not included. The sample shows about 220,000 clones, under 60% of them seen only once.

V usage is TRBV15 and J usage is TRBJ1-1, with a weak D call TRBD1 (5 bases). The TCR sequence derives from a human donor with alopecia areata. The sample consisted of CD4+ T cells sorted from blood, taken at week 4, from a patient treated with tofacitinib. The CDR3 DNA reads as TGTGCCACCAGCATAACTTCAGGGAGGTCCACTGAAGCTTTCTTT. This translates into CATSITSGRSTEAFF.